The 10 T cell receptor beta chains below were found in one sample sequenced in a study of brain T cells in children with intractable seizures. Measured with immunoSEQ multiplex PCR; TCRdb has only the in-frame clones, and not every one. The sample shows approximately 44,000 clones, 90% of them seen only once. Specimen: peripheral blood, collected at surgery. These TCRs come from a girl aged 2 to 10 with tuberous sclerosis and intractable seizures.

The rearrangement links TRBV7-8 to TRBJ2-3, with D perhaps matching TRBD2 (6 bases). The CDR3 runs to 15 residues. V shed 3 bases and J shed 7 bases, with 17 bases lying between them. Germline lookup yields CDR1 SGHVS and CDR2 FQNEAQ. In DNA, the CDR3 is TGTGCCAGCAGCTTCGAACCTAGCGTTGGAAATACGCAGTATTTT. This codes for CASSFEPSVGNTQYF.

The rearrangement joins TRBV12-3 or TRBV12-4 to TRBJ2-2; 7 positions agree with TRBD1. The J segment lost 7 bases and the V segment lost 4 bases, leaving 0 bases of the junction unmatched. The CDR3 runs 12 residues. This chain's CDR3 is CASSWDSGELFF. CDR3 nucleotides: TGTGCCAGCAGTTGGGACAGCGGGGAGCTGTTTTTT.

The chain is built from TRBV7-7 and TRBJ2-7; D unclear. Trimming stripped 1 base from V and 4 bases from J, with 17 bases between. The CDR3 totals 16 residues. Germline CDR1 SSHAT, CDR2 FNYEAQ (reference sequence). The CDR3 DNA sequence: TGTGCCAGCAGCTTAGATCGGAGTTTCGGGTATTACGAGCAGTACGTC. This translates into CASSLDRSFGYYEQYV.

CDR3 bases: TGTGCCAGCAGCTTAGTTCCGCAGAAGACTGGAAACACCATATATTTT. Translation: CASSLVPQKTGNTIYF. V is TRBV11-2 and J is TRBJ1-3; D is unresolved. This CDR3 contains 16 residues. The V gene's germline CDR1 is SGHAT and CDR2 FQNNGV. V was cut by 1 base and J by 2 bases, with 12 bases left in between.

The chain recombines TRBV5-6 with TRBJ2-7; 7 positions agree with TRBD2. CDR1 SGHDT and CDR2 YYEEEE come from the germline V gene. After removal of 4 bases from V and 3 bases from J, the junction contained 1 base not matched to a gene. The CDR3 totals 12 residues. This CDR3 is CASSRTSYEQYV. CDR3 nucleotides: TGTGCCAGCAGCCGGACTAGCTACGAGCAGTACGTC.

The chain links TRBV11-2 to TRBJ2-7; D may be TRBD1 or TRBD2 (5 bases each). CDR3 length: 12 amino acids. V was trimmed by 3 bases and J by 6 bases, leaving 9 bases between them. Germline CDR1 is SGHAT and CDR2 is FQNNGV. DNA for the CDR3: TGTGCCAGCAGCTTTGGGGGTGCCGAGCAGTACGTC. Encoded protein: CASSFGGAEQYV.

The chain links TRBV6-1 to TRBJ2-3; 8 bases align to TRBD2. Trimming at V came to 0 bases and at J to 2 bases, leaving 10 bases not matched to a gene. The CDR3 is 18 amino acids. CDR1 and CDR2 from the germline V gene are MNHNS and SASEGT. The CDR3 DNA sequence: TGTGCCAGCAGTGAAGCGCTTCTGGCGGGGGGAACCACAGATACGCAGTATTTT. Its protein is CASSEALLAGGTTDTQYF.

This clone was recorded only once. The rearrangement uses TRBV3-1 (or the pseudogene TRBV3-2) and TRBJ1-2; no firm D call. Deletions cut 1 base from V and 3 bases from J, with 6 bases between. CDR3 size: 13 residues. Germline-derived CDR1 and CDR2 are LGHDT and YNNKEL (reference sequence). In DNA, the CDR3 is TGTGCCAGCAGCCAAGTTGGGGACTATGGCTACACCTTC. Protein sequence: CASSQVGDYGYTF.

This chain connects TRBV28 to TRBJ1-1; 10 nucleotides agree with TRBD1. This CDR3 is 16 amino acids long. With V trimmed by 6 bases and J by 4 bases, 11 bases remained unmatched. Germline CDR1 reads MDHEN; CDR2 reads SYDVKM. The CDR3 sequence: CASRFTDRGFGTEAFF. The CDR3 coding sequence is TGTGCCAGCAGATTCACGGACAGGGGGTTTGGCACTGAAGCTTTCTTT.

V usage is TRBV5-8 and J usage is TRBJ2-7, with unresolved D. V shed 2 bases and J shed 3 bases, with 12 bases lying between them. The CDR3 length is 14 residues. CDR1 and CDR2 from the germline V gene are SGHTS and YDEGEE. The CDR3: CASSFLAPHYEQYV. CDR3 DNA: TGTGCCAGCAGCTTCCTGGCCCCACACTACGAGCAGTACGTC.